Each of the 19 T cell receptor beta chains below was sequenced from the same sample in a study of T-cell reconstitution after alpha-beta-depleted transplantation in children. Unique molecular identifiers were incorporated during preparation of the TCRbeta library. TCRdb fed the PCR reads into MiXCR, producing one record per CDR3 protein. This sample yields 200,000 to 250,000 distinct CDR3 sequences, of which more than 20% are seen a single time; 4% to 5.5% belongs to the top ten. The sample here was PBMCs, mostly from graft donor cells, taken 360 days after TCRalphabeta/CD19-depleted stem cell transplant. The receptor set was obtained from a female patient aged 2-10 years who had a stem cell transplant for congenital amegakaryocytic thrombocytopenia, so the T cells may come from the graft donor.

V usage is TRBV20-1 and J usage is TRBJ2-2; 8 bases align to TRBD2. Germline V gene lookup returns CDR1 DFQATT and CDR2 SNEGSKA (reference sequence). The CDR3 length is 15 residues. V lost 6 bases and J lost 4; bases outside the gene matches: 10. DNA of the CDR3: TGCAGTGCCTTAGAGGCTAGCGGGCGCACCGGGGAGCTGTTTTTT. It is translated as CSALEASGRTGELFF.

The chain links TRBV7-6 to TRBJ2-5; D gene uncertain. The germline V gene encodes CDR1 SGHVS and CDR2 FNYEAQ. The germline V and J ends were trimmed by 0 bases and 2 bases, with 7 bases remaining between them. CDR3 size: 14 residues. The CDR3 bases are TGTGCCAGCAGCTTAGCAGAGTGGCAAGAGACCCAGTACTTC. It specifies CASSLAEWQETQYF.

The chain carries TRBV27 and TRBJ2-2, with D possibly being TRBD1 (5 bases). The CDR3 loop spans 17 amino acids. The germline CDR1 and CDR2 sequences are MNHEY and SMNVEV (reference sequence). V dropped 0 bases and J dropped 0 bases, with 11 bases sitting between them. The CDR3: CASSLSLDSANTGELFF. The CDR3 coding sequence is TGTGCCAGCAGTTTATCCCTTGACAGCGCGAACACCGGGGAGCTGTTTTTT.

The genes are TRBV4-3 and TRBJ2-1; 15 nucleotides agree with TRBD2. CDR3 length: 16 amino acids. Germline V gives CDR1 LGHNA, CDR2 YSLEER. After removal of 4 bases from V and 12 bases from J, the junction contained 10 bases not matched to a gene. The CDR3, as DNA: TGCGCCAGCAGCCCCTGGACTAGCGGGAGGGATAGCAGGCAGTTCTTC. Protein: CASSPWTSGRDSRQFF.

The chain couples TRBV20-1 to TRBJ2-7, with unresolved D. Germline-derived CDR1 and CDR2 are DFQATT and SNEGSKA (reference sequence). Deletions cut 3 bases from V and 2 bases from J, with 5 bases between. The CDR3 extends over 11 amino acids. The CDR3 DNA sequence: TGCAGTGCTAGCGGGCCCTACGAGCAGTACTTC. Protein: CSASGPYEQYF.

The CDR3 protein is CAWETGFGTEAFF. The CDR3 region has the DNA TGTGCCTGGGAGACAGGCTTTGGGACTGAAGCTTTCTTT. This chain joins TRBV30 and TRBJ1-1; tentative D call: TRBD1 (6 bases). CDR3 length: 13 amino acids. V lost 5 bases to trimming and J lost 5 bases, with 15 bases between them. Per the germline V gene, CDR1 is GTSNPN and CDR2 is SVGIG (reference sequence).

In its sample, this clonotype was seen a few times. J is TRBJ1-1 and V is TRBV20-1; D call uncertain. Trimming shortened V by 5 bases and J by 2 bases, and 9 bases separated the two germline ends. CDR3 length: 12 residues. The germline gives CDR1 DFQATT, CDR2 SNEGSKA (reference sequence). CDR3 nucleotide sequence: TGCAGTGCTTCGCAGTTTAACACTGAAGCTTTCTTT. This encodes CSASQFNTEAFF.

This clonotype was seen ten or more times. This chain connects TRBV29-1 to TRBJ1-2; 7 nucleotides align to TRBD1. The CDR3 consists of 14 residues. V was pared by 6 bases and J by 5 bases, with 12 bases of the junction left unmatched. Germline lookup yields CDR1 SQVTM and CDR2 ANQGSEA. The CDR3, as DNA: TGCAGCGTCGATGATGGACAGGAGAGTTATGGCTACACCTTC. As protein: CSVDDGQESYGYTF. Complete variable domain (other parts from reference TRBV29-1 and TRBJ1-2): SAVISQKPSRDICQRGTSLTIQCQVDSQVTMMFWYRQQPGQSLTLIATANQGSEATYESGFVIDKFPISRPNLTFSTLTVSNMSPEDSSIYLCSVDDGQESYGYTFGSGTRLTVV.

The rearrangement links TRBV27 to TRBJ2-1; weak D call: TRBD2 (7 bases). CDR1 and CDR2 (germline): MNHEY, SMNVEV (reference sequence). V was clipped by 5 bases and J by 3 bases, with 14 bases between them. This CDR3 contains 15 residues. DNA for the CDR3: TGTGCCAGCAGTCCCCGGGGGGCCTACTACAATGAGCAGTTCTTC. Amino acid sequence: CASSPRGAYYNEQFF.

The CDR3 region is CASNSLAGVRGEQFF. In DNA, the CDR3 is TGTGCCAGCAATTCACTAGCGGGAGTACGGGGTGAGCAGTTCTTC. This rearrangement joins TRBV2 to TRBJ2-1; the match to TRBD2 covers 11 bases. Germline V gene data show CDR1 as SNHLY and CDR2 as FYNNEI. CDR3 length: 15 residues. Germline trimming cut 7 bases from V and 9 bases from J; bases unmatched to any gene: 11.

A single count supports this clonotype. The chain combines TRBV18 with TRBJ2-1; 7 positions agree with TRBD2. This CDR3 is built from 15 residues. V lost 2 bases, J lost 5 bases, and 6 bases stayed unmatched. Germline lookup yields CDR1 KGHSH and CDR2 LQKENI. The CDR3, as DNA: TGTGCCAGCTCACCAGAGGGAGGGTTTAACAATGAGCAGTTCTTC. It codes for CASSPEGGFNNEQFF.

The chain is built from TRBV10-3 and TRBJ2-1; TRBD2 might be the D (6 bases). Between the trimmed V and J ends, which lost 6 bases and 4 bases, there was a span of 19 bases. CDR1 and CDR2 (germline): ENHRY, SYGVKD. The CDR3 loop spans 16 amino acids. In DNA, the CDR3 is TGTGCCATCAGGGGCCGGGGGAATCTTGGGTACAATGAGCAGTTCTTC. It specifies CAIRGRGNLGYNEQFF.

This clonotype was counted many times. The V call is TRBV12-3 or TRBV12-4, the J call TRBJ1-5; D call uncertain. V was cut by 3 bases and J by 0 bases, with 3 bases left in between. This CDR3 comprises 13 residues. The CDR3 nucleotides read TGTGCCAGCAGTTTTGGTAGCAATCAGCCCCAGCATTTT. Amino acids: CASSFGSNQPQHF.

The rearrangement uses TRBV20-1 and TRBJ1-5; 7 bases align to TRBD1. CDR3 length equals 13 residues. V lost 5 bases, J lost 4 bases, and 5 bases stayed unmatched. Germline values: CDR1 DFQATT, CDR2 SNEGSKA (reference sequence). The CDR3 DNA reads TGCAGTGCTGGGGGACAGCTTAATCAGCCCCAGCATTTT. Residues: CSAGGQLNQPQHF.

A word on this clonotype: The junction differs from germline at one of its ends, possibly a read error. V and J are TRBV12-3 or TRBV12-4 and TRBJ2-3; a weak D match, TRBD1 (6 bases). The CDR3 is 15 amino acids. The CDR3 protein is CASSSLLGATDMQYF. The CDR3 coding sequence is TGTGCCAGCAGCTCGCTTCTGGGGGCGACAGATATGCAGTATTTT.

The chain joins TRBV2 to TRBJ2-7; D unresolved. Germline V gives CDR1 SNHLY, CDR2 FYNNEI. The CDR3 is 14 residues long. V lost 4 bases and J 3 bases, leaving 13 bases between the germline ends. The CDR3 loop reads CASSGGHQFYEQYF. In DNA form, the CDR3 reads TGTGCCAGCAGTGGAGGTCACCAGTTCTACGAGCAGTACTTC.

A few counts support this clonotype. The chain carries TRBV10-3 and TRBJ2-5; 7 nucleotides align to TRBD1. The ends lost 2 bases at V and 5 bases at J; junction bases unmatched: 11. The germline V gene encodes CDR1 ENHRY and CDR2 SYGVKD. This CDR3 has 16 residues. The CDR3 sequence: CAISETGDTALETQYF. CDR3 DNA: TGTGCCATCAGTGAGACAGGGGACACCGCATTGGAGACCCAGTACTTC.

This clonotype was recorded many times. The rearrangement links TRBV2 to TRBJ2-1; D gene unclear. Germline CDR1 SNHLY, CDR2 FYNNEI. The CDR3 has 12 amino acids. Trimming left V 1 base short and J 8 bases short, with 6 bases between. The CDR3 here is CASSEVIDEQFF. CDR3 sequence (DNA): TGTGCCAGCAGTGAAGTTATCGATGAGCAGTTCTTC. The entire variable domain, with the rest obtained from reference TRBV2 and TRBJ2-1, is as follows: EPEVTQTPSHQVTQMGQEVILRCVPISNHLYFYWYRQILGQKVEFLVSFYNNEISEKSEIFDDQFSVERPDGSNFTLKIRSTKLEDSAMYFCASSEVIDEQFFGPGTRLTVL.

This clonotype occurred a few times. V gene TRBV29-1 combines with J gene TRBJ2-7, with D perhaps TRBD2 (6 bases). From germline, CDR1 is SQVTM and CDR2 ANQGSEA. The CDR3 is 11 residues long. V was clipped by 5 bases and J by 11 bases, with 16 bases between them. CDR3 region: CSVQWGSGEYF. Written as DNA, the CDR3 is TGCAGCGTTCAGTGGGGGTCGGGGGAGTACTTC.